These T cell receptor beta chains were read from a single sample in a study of shared clonotypes between healthy human individuals. Sequenced by immunoSEQ multiplex PCR; TCRdb stores in-frame clones only, minus some. This table holds hundreds of thousands of clones, less than 98% found once. The material sequenced was naive CD4+ T cells sorted from blood. The source of these receptors is a woman aged 25 to 39 in good health. Both conserved end residues are part of each CDR3. D genes are given only for firm matches. Clone size, where shown, is once, few, many, or a class for clones that have expanded.

v_gene,j_gene,abundance,d_gene,CDR3nt,CDR3aa
TRBV7-9,TRBJ2-2,.,.,TGTGCCAGCAGCGTGGCTTCCGGCGGGGAGCTGTTTTTT,CASSVASGGELFF
TRBV5-4,TRBJ2-3,once,.,TGTGCCAGCAGCCCTCCCCCCGGCAGTTATAGTCCAGATACGCAGTATTTT,CASSPPPGSYSPDTQYF
TRBV10-2,TRBJ1-2,once,.,TGCGCCAGCAGTGAGAACCACGATTATGGGGAAGGCTACACCTTC,CASSENHDYGEGYTF
TRBV5-4,TRBJ2-1,.,TRBD2,TGTGCCAGCAGCTTGAGCGGGAGAACCTACAATGAGCAGTTCTTC,CASSLSGRTYNEQFF
TRBV19,TRBJ2-1,.,.,TGTGCCAGTACCCATAGAGGGGAAATGGGTGAGCAGTTCTTC,CASTHRGEMGEQFF
TRBV27,TRBJ2-1,.,TRBD2,TGTGCCAGCAGTTTAAGATTTGCGGGAGCCTACAATGAGCAGTTCTTC,CASSLRFAGAYNEQFF
TRBV2,TRBJ2-3,.,.,TGTGCCAGTCGGGCCGGGGATACGCAGTATTTT,CASRAGDTQYF
TRBV28,TRBJ2-1,.,.,TGTGCCAGCAGTGCTGGGCTGTGGGCTTTTCAATACAATGAGCAGTTCTTC,CASSAGLWAFQYNEQFF
TRBV5-4,TRBJ2-1,once,TRBD2,TGTGCCAGCAGCCCGGGACTAGCGGGAGGGCCTGAGCAGTTCTTC,CASSPGLAGGPEQFF
TRBV19,TRBJ2-5,.,.,TGTGCCAGTAGTATAAGTGACGGGAGTTGGGAGACCCAGTACTTC,CASSISDGSWETQYF
TRBV28,TRBJ1-1,.,.,TGTGCCAGCAGTTTGTCACCGCCGCGTACTGAAGCTTTCTTT,CASSLSPPRTEAFF